These 31 T cell receptor beta chains originate from one sample sequenced in a study of memory CD4+ T cells and cytomegalovirus serostatus. The protocol was immunoSEQ multiplex PCR, while the TCRdb copy is restricted to in-frame clones and leaves out a portion. The top ten clones hold 1% to 1.3% of a sample with roughly 40,000 clones, 79% of them seen once. Single viable CD3+CD4+CD8-CD45RO+ cells were sorted as the memory CD4+ T cells. The sequenced sample consisted of memory CD4+ T cells from blood. These receptors were taken from an adult in good health and CMV-seronegative.

The rearrangement joins TRBV7-2 to TRBJ2-5; the D gene is possibly TRBD1 (6 bases). Germline CDR1 and CDR2: SGHTA and FQGNSA. Trimming removed 2 bases at V and 2 bases at J, with 12 bases between. The CDR3 is made up of 15 amino acids. As DNA, the CDR3 is TGTGCCAGCAGCTTAAGCGGACAGACTCAAGAGACCCAGTACTTC. This sequence encodes CASSLSGQTQETQYF.

The chain combines TRBV5-6 with TRBJ1-3; 7 bases line up with TRBD1. The CDR3 contains 17 residues. Germline trimming cut 0 bases from V and 0 bases from J; bases unmatched to any gene: 6. Germline values: CDR1 SGHDT, CDR2 YYEEEE. CDR3 nucleotides: TGTGCCAGCAGCTTGGGGGTACAGGGGCACTCTGGAAACACCATATATTTT. Its translation is CASSLGVQGHSGNTIYF.

This clone is medium-sized in the sample. This sample includes further DNA sequences coding for the same CDR3. V usage is TRBV2 and J usage is TRBJ1-5, with a possible D match to TRBD1 (6 bases). The germline V and J ends were trimmed by 6 bases and 1 base, with 10 bases remaining between them. CDR3 length: 14 residues. Germline loops: CDR1 SNHLY, CDR2 FYNNEI. For the CDR3, the DNA is TGTGCCAGCAGATCGGACAGAAGCAATCAGCCCCAGCATTTT. Protein: CASRSDRSNQPQHF.

The chain recombines TRBV2 with TRBJ2-3, with 11 positions matching TRBD2. Germline CDR1 SNHLY, CDR2 FYNNEI. The ends lost 4 bases at V and 2 bases at J; junction bases unmatched: 2. The CDR3 sequence is 15 residues long. The CDR3 DNA is TGTGCCAGCAGTGGTAGCGGGAGGGCCACAGATACGCAGTATTTT. It codes for CASSGSGRATDTQYF.

The genes are TRBV5-4 and TRBJ2-7; 14 nucleotides match TRBD2. The trim removed 0 bases at V and 5 bases at J, leaving 13 bases unmatched. CDR1 and CDR2 from the germline V gene are SGHNT and YYREEE (reference sequence). This CDR3 region has 19 residues. As DNA, the CDR3 is TGTGCCAGCAGCTTGGCGGGGAGTGGGACTAGCGGGAGTATCCACGAGCAGTACTTC. It codes for CASSLAGSGTSGSIHEQYF.

The chain employs TRBV12-2 and TRBJ2-7; no check of the table's D call, TRBD2, against the DNA was made. TRBV12-2 is noted as a pseudogene. The CDR3 extends over 15 amino acids. The CDR3: CASRTALAGDNEQYF. CDR3 bases: TGTGCAAGTCGCACCGCACTAGCGGGAGATAACGAGCAGTACTTC.

This clone was observed a single time. The chain joins TRBV2 to TRBJ2-2; the match to TRBD2 covers 13 bases. In germline, CDR1 is SNHLY, CDR2 FYNNEI. V was clipped by 4 bases and J by 8 bases; unmatched bases: 4. This CDR3 is built from 15 residues. CDR3 sequence: CASSGTSGSTGELFF. The CDR3 DNA reads TGTGCCAGCAGTGGGACTAGCGGGAGTACGGGGGAGCTGTTTTTT.

The chain links TRBV6-5 to TRBJ2-5; 11 bases agree with TRBD1. The V and J ends lost 2 bases and 5 bases, in that order; junction bases with no gene match: 7. The CDR3 totals 16 residues. The germline gives CDR1 MNHEY, CDR2 SVGAGI. The CDR3: CASSYVAGTGGETQYF. CDR3 nucleotide sequence: TGTGCCAGCAGTTACGTTGCCGGGACAGGGGGGGAGACCCAGTACTTC.

The chain links TRBV6-5 to TRBJ2-2; no clear D gene. This CDR3 spans 15 amino acids. Trimming took 8 bases from V and 4 from J, leaving 17 bases between them. The germline V gene has CDR1 MNHEY and CDR2 SVGAGI. The CDR3 nucleotides read TGTGCCAGCGCCTCTGAAGCTACGGGCACCGGGGAGCTGTTTTTT. Translation: CASASEATGTGELFF.

The chain carries TRBV9 and TRBJ2-7, with D unresolved. Trimming removed 0 bases at V and 1 base at J, with 8 bases between. This CDR3 is 14 amino acids long. Germline V gene sequence: CDR1 SGDLS, CDR2 YYNGEE. In DNA, the CDR3 is TGTGCCAGCAGCGTAGCCCCAGAATCCTACGAGCAGTACTTC. This sequence encodes CASSVAPESYEQYF.

In this sample, this clone turned up a few times. The rearrangement uses TRBV6-1 and TRBJ1-2; 7 bases fit TRBD1. This CDR3 comprises 14 residues. With V trimmed by 7 bases and J by 4 bases, 9 bases remained unmatched. CDR1 is MNHNS, CDR2 SASEGT, per germline. In DNA form, the CDR3 reads TGTGCCAGCACCTATTCGGGACAGAGCTATGGCTACACCTTC. Protein: CASTYSGQSYGYTF.

The chain has TRBV28 and TRBJ2-3; no firm D call. From germline, CDR1 is MDHEN and CDR2 SYDVKM. V was pared by 2 bases and J by 2 bases, with 8 bases between. The CDR3 totals 14 residues. The CDR3 DNA reads TGTGCCAGCAGTTTACCAGTGTTCACAGATACGCAGTATTTT. Encoded protein: CASSLPVFTDTQYF.

This clone was seen more than once but under ten times. This sequence joins TRBV19 and TRBJ1-1; no firm D call. Trimming removed 2 bases from V and 1 base from J, with 5 bases in between. Germline V gene sequence: CDR1 LNHDA, CDR2 SQIVND (reference sequence). This CDR3 is built from 13 residues. The CDR3, as DNA: TGTGCCAGTAGTATAAACAGGAACACTGAAGCTTTCTTT. This codes for CASSINRNTEAFF.

A single count supports this clone. The chain uses TRBV18 and TRBJ1-1, with D hard to call. Trimming removed 0 bases from V and 1 base from J, with 6 bases in between. The CDR3 loop spans 14 amino acids. Germline V CDR1 and CDR2: KGHSH, LQKENI. The CDR3 DNA sequence: TGTGCCAGCTCACCACCCCCGGGGAACACTGAAGCTTTCTTT. Translation: CASSPPPGNTEAFF.

The chain has TRBV30 and TRBJ1-1, with a tentative D call TRBD1 (5 bases). The germline V gene has CDR1 GTSNPN and CDR2 SVGIG (reference sequence). Trimming shortened V by 3 bases and J by 1 base, and 9 bases separated the two germline ends. The CDR3 is 13 residues long. CDR3 protein: CAWRTEPNTEAFF. CDR3 nucleotides: TGTGCCTGGAGGACAGAACCGAACACTGAAGCTTTCTTT.

This clone was recorded a few times. The chain links TRBV11-1 to TRBJ1-1; D is perhaps TRBD1 (5 bases). V gave up 4 bases and J gave up 5 bases, with 11 bases separating them. CDR1 and CDR2 (germline): SGHAT, FQDESV (reference sequence). This CDR3 contains 13 residues. This CDR3 reads CASSWRQTTEAFF. The CDR3 DNA is TGTGCCAGCAGCTGGAGACAGACGACTGAAGCTTTCTTT.

This clone showed up just a few times. The chain has TRBV5-4 and TRBJ2-5; D may be TRBD2 (6 bases). The CDR3 totals 16 residues. CDR1 is SGHNT, CDR2 YYREEE, per germline (reference sequence). The V end lost 4 bases, the J end lost 5 bases, and 21 bases lay between the germline ends. The CDR3 DNA follows: TGTGCCAGCAGCAAGGTCCTGGAGGGGCGCGGGGAGACCCAGTACTTC. This encodes CASSKVLEGRGETQYF.

The chain is built from TRBV30 and TRBJ2-1, with D perhaps assigned TRBD1 or TRBD2 (5 bases each). With 0 bases removed from V and 6 bases from J, the gap between germline ends came to 18 bases. The CDR3 consists of 16 residues. Germline V gene data show CDR1 as GTSNPN and CDR2 as SVGIG (reference sequence). CDR3 in DNA: TGTGCCTGGAGTGTACACGAGGGGATAGTGGGCAATGAGCAGTTCTTC. Its translation is CAWSVHEGIVGNEQFF. Combining the CDR3 with reference TRBV30 and TRBJ2-1 gives the whole variable domain SQTIHQWPATLVQPVGSPLSLECTVEGTSNPNLYWYRQAAGRGLQLLFYSVGIGQISSEVPQNLSASRPQDRQFILSSKKLLLSDSGFYLCAWSVHEGIVGNEQFFGPGTRLTVL.

The chain joins TRBV19 to TRBJ2-7, with 9 bases matching TRBD1. The V segment lost 6 bases and the J segment 3 bases; nucleotides outside the gene matches: 6. The length of the CDR3 is 14 residues. Germline V gene lookup returns CDR1 LNHDA and CDR2 SQIVND (reference sequence). The chain's CDR3 is CASSAPDRGYEQYF. The CDR3 DNA reads as TGTGCCAGTAGCGCCCCGGACAGGGGCTACGAGCAGTACTTC.

The rearrangement links TRBV4-3 to TRBJ1-4; D perhaps matches TRBD1 (5 bases). Germline CDR1 and CDR2: LGHNA and YSLEER. The CDR3 is 12 amino acids. V lost 2 bases, J lost 12 bases, and 10 bases lay in between. The CDR3 region is CASSQQGEELFF. In nucleotides, the CDR3 is TGCGCCAGCAGCCAACAGGGCGAGGAACTGTTTTTT.

The CDR3 loop is CASSFGGGKDEQFF. CDR3 bases: TGCGCCAGCAGCTTCGGGGGGGGTAAGGATGAGCAGTTCTTC. The V and J genes are TRBV5-1 and TRBJ2-1, with 8 positions matching TRBD2. The CDR3 loop spans 14 amino acids. The ends lost 2 bases at V and 8 bases at J; junction bases unmatched: 6. Germline values: CDR1 SGHRS, CDR2 YFSETQ. The full variable domain, rest sourced from reference TRBV5-1 and TRBJ2-1, is KAGVTQTPRYLIKTRGQQVTLSCSPISGHRSVSWYQQTPGQGLQFLFEYFSETQRNKGNFPGRFSGRQFSNSRSEMNVSTLELGDSALYLCASSFGGGKDEQFFGPGTRLTVL.

For this clone: This specimen includes other DNA sequences encoding the same CDR3. In nucleotides, the CDR3 is TGTGCCAGTAGTAGCCGGGTCACCTACGAGCAGTACTTC. This encodes CASSSRVTYEQYF. J is TRBJ2-7 and V is TRBV19; D remains ambiguous. Trimming took off 4 bases at V and 2 bases at J, with 9 bases between the two ends. The CDR3 runs to 13 residues. Germline values: CDR1 LNHDA, CDR2 SQIVND (reference sequence).

The chain is built from TRBV11-2 and TRBJ2-5; 8 positions match TRBD2. The V gene's germline CDR1 is SGHAT and CDR2 FQNNGV. The V and J ends lost 3 bases and 0 bases, in that order; junction bases with no gene match: 6. The CDR3 covers 16 residues. The CDR3 is CASSLGRAGDQETQYF. Written as DNA, the CDR3 is TGTGCCAGCAGCTTGGGAAGAGCGGGGGACCAAGAGACCCAGTACTTC. Combining the CDR3 with reference TRBV11-2 and TRBJ2-5 gives the whole variable domain EAGVAQSPRYKIIEKRQSVAFWCNPISGHATLYWYQQILGQGPKLLIQFQNNGVVDDSQLPKDRFSAERLKGVDSTLKIQPAKLEDSAVYLCASSLGRAGDQETQYFGPGTRLLVL.

V is TRBV7-2 and J is TRBJ2-7, with D unclear. The CDR3 consists of 14 residues. V lost 0 bases to trimming and J lost 3 bases, with 9 bases between them. Looked up from germline, CDR1 is SGHTA and CDR2 is FQGNSA. CDR3 region: CASSLARGSYEQYF. CDR3 in DNA: TGTGCCAGCAGCTTAGCGAGAGGCAGCTACGAGCAGTACTTC.

This chain connects TRBV5-1 to TRBJ2-5; the match to TRBD2 covers 9 bases. This CDR3 region has 13 residues. V dropped 4 bases and J dropped 11; count of bases not matched to a gene: 9. The V gene's germline CDR1 is SGHRS and CDR2 YFSETQ. The CDR3 region has the DNA TGCGCCAGCAGCCAAGCGGGAGGAAGGGAGCAGTACTTC. Translation: CASSQAGGREQYF.

V usage is TRBV6-1 and J usage is TRBJ2-3; the match to TRBD2 covers 7 bases. The CDR3 contains 15 residues. The junction had 10 bases not matched to a gene; V was cut back by 6 bases and J by 4 bases. Germline V gene sequence: CDR1 MNHNS, CDR2 SASEGT. CDR3 nucleotides: TGTGCCAGCAGCGATGGGAGGGTCACCCCAGATACGCAGTATTTT. Its translation is CASSDGRVTPDTQYF.

This clone appeared a few times. The chain recombines TRBV2 with TRBJ1-1; tentatively, D is TRBD1 (5 bases). Germline V gene lookup returns CDR1 SNHLY and CDR2 FYNNEI. The CDR3 runs to 13 residues. V was pared by 4 bases and J by 1 base, with 7 bases between. The CDR3 sequence is CASSGQKNTEAFF. CDR3 nucleotide sequence: TGTGCCAGCAGTGGACAGAAGAACACTGAAGCTTTCTTT. Complete variable domain (other parts from reference TRBV2 and TRBJ1-1): EPEVTQTPSHQVTQMGQEVILRCVPISNHLYFYWYRQILGQKVEFLVSFYNNEISEKSEIFDDQFSVERPDGSNFTLKIRSTKLEDSAMYFCASSGQKNTEAFFGQGTRLTVV.

This chain joins TRBV30 and TRBJ1-5; D ambiguous. The germline V gene has CDR1 GTSNPN and CDR2 SVGIG (reference sequence). The CDR3 totals 13 residues. The ends were cut back, 0 bases at V and 5 bases at J, with 8 bases in the middle. The CDR3 region has the DNA TGTGCCTGGAGTGTAGGAGTGGATCAGCCCCAGCATTTT. It yields the protein CAWSVGVDQPQHF.

The V call is TRBV6-1, the J call TRBJ1-2; unclear D gene. CDR3 length: 13 amino acids. Germline V gene sequence: CDR1 MNHNS, CDR2 SASEGT. Trimming shortened V by 5 bases and J by 2 bases, and 9 bases separated the two germline ends. Here the CDR3 reads CASSTAGNYGYTF. CDR3 bases: TGTGCCAGCAGTACCGCGGGAAACTATGGCTACACCTTC.

This clone was seen once. V usage is TRBV30 and J usage is TRBJ1-2; D is uncertain. CDR1 and CDR2 from the germline V gene are GTSNPN and SVGIG (reference sequence). The CDR3 runs to 14 residues. Trimming removed 0 bases from V and 3 bases from J, with 11 bases in between. CDR3 loop: CAWSVYGWDYGYTF. DNA of the CDR3: TGTGCCTGGAGTGTATACGGTTGGGACTATGGCTACACCTTC.

The gene calls are TRBV6-6 and TRBJ1-3; maybe TRBD1 (6 bases). CDR1 is MNHNY and CDR2 is SVGAGI in the germline V gene (reference sequence). Trimming pared 0 bases from V and 3 bases from J, leaving 12 bases between. The CDR3 loop spans 16 amino acids. The CDR3 is CASSYSSGALGNTIYF. The CDR3 DNA reads TGTGCCAGCAGTTACTCGTCGGGGGCGCTTGGAAACACCATATATTTT.